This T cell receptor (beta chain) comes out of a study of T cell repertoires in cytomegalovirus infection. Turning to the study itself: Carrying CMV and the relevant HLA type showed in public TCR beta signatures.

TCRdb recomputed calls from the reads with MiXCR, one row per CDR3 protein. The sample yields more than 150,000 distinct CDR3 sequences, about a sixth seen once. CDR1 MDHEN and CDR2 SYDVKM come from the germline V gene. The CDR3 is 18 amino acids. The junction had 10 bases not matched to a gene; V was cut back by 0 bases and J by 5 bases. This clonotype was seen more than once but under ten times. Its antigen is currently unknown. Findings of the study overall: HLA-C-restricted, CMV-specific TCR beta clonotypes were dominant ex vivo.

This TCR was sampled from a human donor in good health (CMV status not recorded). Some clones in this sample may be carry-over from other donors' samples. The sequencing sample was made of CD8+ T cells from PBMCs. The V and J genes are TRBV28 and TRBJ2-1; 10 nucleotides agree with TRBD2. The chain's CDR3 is CASSLWLAGVLRDNEQFF. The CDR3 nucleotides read TGTGCCAGCAGTTTATGGCTAGCGGGAGTACTTAGGGACAATGAGCAGTTCTTC.